A selection of T cell receptor beta chains follows, all from one sample in a study of T cell responses to AZD1222 COVID-19 vaccine. The method was immunoSEQ multiplex PCR; TCRdb's version includes in-frame clones alone and lacks a portion of them. Altogether roughly 150,000 clones are present, approximately 90% being singletons, with the ten largest covering under 2%. The sequenced sample was peripheral blood, obtained on day 0 of AZD1222 vaccination. These receptor sequences come from an adult in good health. CDR3s include the opening cysteine and the closing phenylalanine or tryptophan. The order of the fields is clone size, V gene, D gene, J gene, CDR3 protein, CDR3 DNA. The D gene is left open where the match is weak. Clone size, where shown, is once, few, many, or a class for clones that have expanded.

-	TRBV6-6	TRBD1	TRBJ1-4	CASRSGTGSTNEKLFF	TGTGCCAGCAGATCCGGGACAGGGTCAACTAATGAAAAACTGTTTTTT
-	TRBV27	-	TRBJ2-7	CASSDTNEQYF	TGTGCCAGCAGCGACACCAACGAGCAGTACTTC
-	TRBV5-1	-	TRBJ1-1	CASSGGSGTEAFF	TGCGCCAGCAGCGGGGGCTCAGGGACTGAAGCTTTCTTT
-	TRBV5-5	-	TRBJ1-5	CASSPILVQPQHF	TGTGCCAGCAGCCCAATACTGGTCCAGCCCCAGCATTTT
-	TRBV18	-	TRBJ2-3	CASSPLVEGQTDTQYF	TGTGCCAGCTCACCACTGGTAGAGGGGCAGACAGATACGCAGTATTTT
-	TRBV18	TRBD2	TRBJ2-7	CASSPRLAGVHYEQYF	TGTGCCAGCTCACCGAGACTAGCGGGAGTTCATTACGAGCAGTACTTC
few	TRBV6-5	-	TRBJ1-1	CASTLDKVRTEAFF	TGTGCCAGCACCTTAGACAAGGTGCGCACTGAAGCTTTCTTT
-	TRBV7-9	-	TRBJ1-1	CASSSMGITEAFF	TGTGCCAGCAGCTCCATGGGGATCACTGAAGCTTTCTTT
-	TRBV5-1	TRBD2	TRBJ2-7	CASSLGAGGGVVHEQYF	TGCGCCAGCAGCTTGGGAGCGGGAGGAGGGGTTGTCCACGAGCAGTACTTC
once	TRBV2	-	TRBJ1-6	CASSLERVTNSPLHF	TGTGCCAGCAGCCTAGAGAGGGTAACCAATTCACCCCTCCACTTT
-	TRBV6-5	-	TRBJ1-1	CASTPRGGTNTEAFF	TGTGCCAGCACCCCAAGGGGGGGCACGAACACTGAAGCTTTCTTT